This TCR beta chain appears in the sequencing data of a study of blood T cell repertoires in COVID-19 (dated by TCRdb to between 2020 and 2021). About the investigation overall: Collaborator samples came from the United States, Italy and Spain and covered acute and convalescent phases of COVID-19. The material from the prospective study consisted of cDNA or gDNA derived from T cells, B-cell-depleted T cells, or PBMCs. The dataset comprised deeply sampled blood TCRbeta repertoires from subjects exposed to, actively infected with, or recovered from COVID-19. The repertoires were released in a freely available public database meant as a resource for research on the immune response to SARS-CoV-2. Samples were obtained from the ongoing ImmuneRACE study (first 160 participants) and from 1,200 or so subjects provided by 6 global collaborators. A de-identified subject ID, COVID-19 status, age in years and sex were almost always included in the sample metadata. Where available, HLA class I and class II types were taken from metadata supplied by the sample provider and were not determined by assay-based typing. Broad study findings and their caveats: The amount of clinical and demographic metadata varied by source and participant and was provided uncurated.

Comments on this clone: Its antigen specificity is not known. Base qualities are missing; no much larger clone stands one base away.

Whole blood was collected in K2EDTA tubes by collaborating institutions according to the institutions' own protocols. For TCRbeta analysis, collaborator samples were shipped as frozen whole blood, as isolated PBMCs, or as DNA extracted from either sample type. TCRbeta CDR3 regions were amplified from genomic DNA using the immunoSEQ Assay, a bias-controlled multiplex PCR. As for the authors' bioinformatics: The number of nucleated cells in each sample was estimated by amplification of reference gene primers within the assay. To quantify the absolute abundance of each unique TCRbeta CDR3 rearrangement, sequence reads were collapsed and filtered. For each sample, productive Simpson clonality was calculated by taking the square root of Simpson's diversity index across productive rearrangements. Here the immuneACCESS table is served through TCRdb, limited to in-frame sequences with V and J called. Missing clones are a known gap in these copies; in checked studies unresolved V genes cover under half, and the rest lacks a known reason. The V and J calls and clone size come from that table; D and trimming were worked out from the DNA. The sample has almost 300,000 clones on record, more than 85% of them singletons. 1% to 1.5% of the sample lies in the top ten.

The TCR was taken from a man between 65 and 85 years old with acute or convalescent COVID-19. Specimen: peripheral blood.

This receptor carries the CDR3 CASSYRTEETQYF. The DNA is TGTGCCAGCAGTTATCGGACAGAAGAGACCCAGTACTTC. The V and J genes are TRBV6-6 and TRBJ2-5; the D gene is possibly TRBD1, with 6 bases matching. From the cysteine through the phenylalanine, the CDR3 covers 13 amino acids. Only the CDR3 DNA is retained, 39 bases long and in frame from the first base. V is pared back by 3 bases and J by 3 bases, with 8 bases lying between the germline termini. The germline V gene (reference sequence) sets CDR1 to MNHNY and CDR2 to SVGAGI.